Below, 14 T cell receptor beta chains from the same sample are listed, as sequenced in a study of cytomegalovirus exposure and HLA in healthy donors. This PCR relied on a set of 60 Vbeta primers and 13 Jbeta primers. Only in-frame clones appear in the TCRdb table, and some are missing; sequencing was by immunoSEQ multiplex PCR. The sample comprises about 130,000 clones, roughly 8.3% of which are singletons, and 5% to 6% rests with the top ten. Sequences were obtained from PBMCs. The source of these receptors is a man between 40 and 49 years old in good health and CMV-seronegative.

This clone was seen more than once but under ten times. The chain joins TRBV28 to TRBJ1-2; D is unclear. Trimming shortened V by 1 base and J by 2 bases, and 11 bases separated the two germline ends. CDR1 and CDR2 from the germline V gene are MDHEN and SYDVKM. The CDR3 loop spans 15 amino acids. CDR3 in amino acids: CASSLSQAANYGYTF. The CDR3 nucleotides are TGTGCCAGCAGTTTATCCCAGGCAGCCAACTATGGCTACACCTTC.

The chain joins TRBV4-2 to TRBJ2-1, with TRBD2 identical over 9 bases. Germline assignment: CDR1 LGHNA and CDR2 YNFKEQ. CDR3 length equals 16 residues. The V and J ends lost 0 bases and 7 bases, in that order; junction bases with no gene match: 7. DNA for the CDR3: TGTGCCAGCAGCCAAGATTTGGCGGGGGGGCAAAATGAGCAGTTCTTC. As protein: CASSQDLAGGQNEQFF.

Points on this clone: The sample holds other DNA sequences that translate to the same CDR3. This chain links TRBV6-4 with TRBJ1-1, with 9 bases aligning to TRBD1. CDR1 is MRHNA and CDR2 is SNTAGT in the germline V gene. The ends lost 6 bases at V and 2 bases at J; junction bases unmatched: 4. This CDR3 has 14 residues. The CDR3 loop is CASSPGQGNTEAFF. The CDR3 DNA reads as TGTGCCAGCAGCCCGGGACAGGGAAACACTGAAGCTTTCTTT.

This clone was seen a few times. This chain links TRBV7-6 with TRBJ1-1; D gene uncertain. The CDR3 consists of 16 residues. Germline V gene sequence: CDR1 SGHVS, CDR2 FNYEAQ. V was pared by 5 bases and J by 4 bases, with 20 bases between. CDR3 protein: CASSAQSRSGGTEAFF. CDR3 bases: TGTGCCAGCAGCGCTCAATCCCGGTCCGGTGGCACTGAAGCTTTCTTT.

This chain uses TRBV19 with TRBJ1-1, with D possibly matching TRBD1 (6 bases). The germline gives CDR1 LNHDA, CDR2 SQIVND (reference sequence). V was clipped by 4 bases and J by 4 bases, with 16 bases between them. The CDR3 runs to 15 residues. CDR3 sequence (DNA): TGTGCCAGTAGTACCATACCGGGACAAAGCACTGAAGCTTTCTTT. Its translation: CASSTIPGQSTEAFF. Supplemented by reference TRBV19 and TRBJ1-1, the full variable domain reads DGGITQSPKYLFRKEGQNVTLSCEQNLNHDAMYWYRQDPGQGLRLIYYSQIVNDFQKGDIAEGYSVSREKKESFPLTVTSAQKNPTAFYLCASSTIPGQSTEAFFGQGTRLTVV.

The chain joins TRBV7-2 to TRBJ1-5; 9 bases map to TRBD1. Germline V gives CDR1 SGHTA, CDR2 FQGNSA. The CDR3 loop spans 17 amino acids. J gave up 2 bases and V 5 bases, and 10 bases lay outside the gene matches. The DNA for the CDR3 is TGTGCCAGCAGCCTGCAGGGGACAGGGCATGGCAATCAGCCCCAGCATTTT. Protein: CASSLQGTGHGNQPQHF.

Comments on this clone: The junction differs from germline at one of its ends, possibly a read error. The CDR3 region is CASSPIQDKKETKYF. The CDR3 DNA is TGTGCCAGCTCACCAATTCAGGACAAGAAAGAGACCAAGTACTTC. The chain carries TRBV18 and TRBJ2-5; possibly TRBD1 for D (5 bases). CDR3 size: 15 residues. Germline V gene data show CDR1 as KGHSH and CDR2 as LQKENI.

This clone was counted a few times. The chain combines TRBV9 with TRBJ1-1, with D possibly matching TRBD1 (6 bases). This CDR3 comprises 14 residues. V lost 3 bases and J lost 5, with 14 bases in between. Germline V lookup: CDR1 SGDLS, CDR2 YYNGEE. The CDR3 here is CASSGRTGSTEAFF. CDR3 DNA sequence: TGTGCCAGCAGCGGACGAACAGGGTCTACTGAAGCTTTCTTT.

J is TRBJ2-7 and V is TRBV4-2, with 8 bases aligning to TRBD1. The CDR3 covers 14 residues. Germline CDR1 reads LGHNA; CDR2 reads YNFKEQ. After removal of 5 bases from V and 4 bases from J, the junction contained 7 bases not matched to a gene. CDR3 protein: CASSYNRGEYEQYF. The CDR3 nucleotides are TGTGCCAGCAGCTACAACAGGGGGGAGTACGAGCAGTACTTC.

V and J are TRBV2 and TRBJ1-2; 9 positions match TRBD1. Germline V gives CDR1 SNHLY, CDR2 FYNNEI. The CDR3 runs 15 residues. With 6 bases clipped from V and 4 bases from J, the junction kept 9 bases outside the gene matches. CDR3 region: CASSPGTGYRYGYTF. DNA for the CDR3: TGTGCCAGCAGCCCCGGGACAGGGTATCGCTATGGCTACACCTTC.

This sequence joins TRBV5-1 and TRBJ2-7; tentatively, D is TRBD2 (7 bases). The germline V and J ends were trimmed by 0 bases and 0 bases, with 13 bases remaining between them. Germline V lookup: CDR1 SGHRS, CDR2 YFSETQ. CDR3 size: 16 residues. As DNA, the CDR3 is TGCGCCAGCAGCTTGGGTGGGGGGGCGAGCTCCTACGAGCAGTACTTC. Translation: CASSLGGGASSYEQYF. The complete variable domain, with remaining parts taken from reference TRBV5-1 and TRBJ2-7, reads KAGVTQTPRYLIKTRGQQVTLSCSPISGHRSVSWYQQTPGQGLQFLFEYFSETQRNKGNFPGRFSGRQFSNSRSEMNVSTLELGDSALYLCASSLGGGASSYEQYFGPGTRLTVT.

This clone was recorded a few times. The J gene is TRBJ1-6, the V gene TRBV6-5; 9 bases agree with TRBD1. CDR1 MNHEY and CDR2 SVGAGI come from the germline V gene. J gave up 8 bases and V 5 bases, and 4 bases lay outside the gene matches. The CDR3 loop spans 14 amino acids. CDR3 sequence (DNA): TGTGCCAGCAGTAGGGGACAGGGCCATTCACCCCTCCACTTT. Translation: CASSRGQGHSPLHF.

The V call is TRBV5-5, the J call TRBJ1-2; the match to TRBD1 covers 9 bases. The V gene end was trimmed by 7 bases and the J gene end by 5 bases; junction bases not matched to a gene: 15. CDR3 size: 16 residues. Germline V gene lookup returns CDR1 SGHKS and CDR2 YYEKEE (reference sequence). The CDR3 spells CASLSEGGTGPYGYTF. CDR3 nucleotides: TGTGCCAGCCTTAGCGAGGGCGGGACAGGGCCTTATGGCTACACCTTC.

This clone showed up just a few times. V is TRBV2 and J is TRBJ1-1, with D perhaps TRBD1 (5 bases). The germline V and J ends were trimmed by 3 bases and 8 bases, with 13 bases remaining between them. The CDR3 runs 13 residues. CDR1 SNHLY and CDR2 FYNNEI come from the germline V gene. The CDR3 nucleotides are TGTGCCAGCAGTGAGGGAAGAGGACAAGAAGCTTTCTTT. Translating gives CASSEGRGQEAFF.